The clone carrying this TCR beta chain was counted a few times. The target antigen is unknown. This entry belongs to a study of cytomegalovirus exposure and HLA in healthy donors. With 4 bases removed from V and 1 base from J, the gap between germline ends came to 11 bases. The CDR3 extends over 14 amino acids. The germline CDR1 and CDR2 sequences are SGHDT and YYEEEE. Findings and limits, study-wide: Common viral pathogens seemed, in a later analysis, to connect with several of the most significant clusters.

Primers for the PCR totalled 60 Vbeta and 13 Jbeta. Using immunoSEQ multiplex PCR, the repertoire was profiled, and TCRdb retains in-frame clones only, with some absent. The data contain approximately 120,000 clones, 60% to 85% of them seen just once; the ten biggest clones take up less than 2.5%. This TCR was recovered from a man in his forties or fifties in good health and CMV-seronegative. This chain links TRBV5-6 with TRBJ1-2; D not certain. The sample was PBMCs. The CDR3 DNA reads TGTGCCAGCAGCCCGGCGGTGGGTAACTATGGCTACACCTTC. Amino acids: CASSPAVGNYGYTF. The complete variable domain, with remaining parts taken from reference TRBV5-6 and TRBJ1-2, reads DAGVTQSPTHLIKTRGQQVTLRCSPKSGHDTVSWYQQALGQGPQFIFQYYEEEERQRGNFPDRFSGHQFPNYSSELNVNALLLGDSALYLCASSPAVGNYGYTFGSGTRLTVV.